The 6 T cell receptor beta chains reported below all come from one sample, sequenced in a study of blood T cell repertoires in COVID-19. Clones were sequenced by immunoSEQ multiplex PCR, and TCRdb holds only the in-frame ones, with some missing. The sample has 100,000 to 110,000 clones; roughly 88% are singletons. The sequenced sample was peripheral blood. The receptors were gathered from a human donor in a cohort sampled during active COVID-19.

This clone was observed once. The chain links TRBV29-1 to TRBJ2-3; the match to TRBD2 covers 12 bases. Trimming removed 7 bases from V and 2 bases from J; junction bases left unmatched: 7. The V gene's germline CDR1 is SQVTM and CDR2 ANQGSEA. This CDR3 is 15 amino acids long. CDR3 in amino acids: CSGGGLAGFTDTQYF. The CDR3 coding sequence is TGCAGCGGAGGTGGACTAGCGGGATTCACAGATACGCAGTATTTT.

This rearrangement joins TRBV3-1 (or the pseudogene TRBV3-2) to TRBJ1-2; tentatively, D is TRBD1 (5 bases). V gave up 4 bases and J gave up 5 bases, with 11 bases separating them. Germline CDR1 LGHDT, CDR2 YNNKEL (reference sequence). The CDR3 totals 13 residues. This chain's CDR3 is CASSPRGSYGYTF. CDR3 DNA: TGTGCCAGCAGCCCTAGGGGCAGTTATGGCTACACCTTC.

This chain connects TRBV7-9 to TRBJ1-1; TRBD1 agrees at 7 bases. Germline trimming cut 7 bases from V and 4 bases from J; bases unmatched to any gene: 12. Germline CDR1 SEHNR, CDR2 FQNEAQ (reference sequence). The CDR3 is made up of 15 amino acids. The CDR3 is CASTPSTGVLTEAFF. The CDR3 DNA reads as TGTGCCAGCACCCCCTCAACAGGGGTCCTCACTGAAGCTTTCTTT.

This rearrangement joins TRBV27 to TRBJ2-5; TRBD2 might be the D (7 bases). CDR3 length: 15 amino acids. Germline V gives CDR1 MNHEY, CDR2 SMNVEV (reference sequence). V shed 5 bases and J shed 9 bases, with 22 bases lying between them. This chain's CDR3 is CASSPDSRGGRPQYF. The CDR3 region has the DNA TGTGCCAGCAGTCCGGACAGTCGGGGCGGGAGACCCCAGTACTTC.

The gene calls are TRBV3-1 (or the pseudogene TRBV3-2) and TRBJ1-2; 10 bases are shared with TRBD1. Unmatched junction bases numbered 7, after V lost 5 bases and J lost 4 bases. CDR3 size: 15 residues. Germline CDR1 reads LGHDT; CDR2 reads YNNKEL (reference sequence). The CDR3 DNA sequence: TGTGCCAGCAGCTCCGGGACAGGGGCCTCCTATGGCTACACCTTC. As protein: CASSSGTGASYGYTF.

The chain combines TRBV4-1 with TRBJ2-1; 8 nucleotides align to TRBD1. Germline V lookup: CDR1 MGHRA, CDR2 YSYEKL. With 1 base clipped from V and 7 bases from J, the junction kept 6 bases outside the gene matches. The CDR3 extends over 15 amino acids. CDR3: CASSQVDRDGNEQFF. CDR3 nucleotides: TGCGCCAGCAGCCAAGTGGACAGGGATGGGAATGAGCAGTTCTTC.